The source of this T cell receptor beta chain is a study of CD8+ T cells in alopecia areata. Study-level findings and limits: Persistence in scalp and blood during tofacitinib was observed for many expanded lesional clones. Tofacitinib significantly reduced both scalp clonality and expanded CD8+ clones among the top 100.

It was cDNA, reverse transcribed from extracted RNA, that served as the sequencing template. The method was immunoSEQ multiplex PCR; TCRdb's version includes in-frame clones alone and lacks a portion of them. The sample has roughly 190,000 clones; 60% are singletons. Treatment noted: oral pan-JAK inhibitor, 5-10 mg twice daily. Alopecia areata patients provided lesional scalp punch biopsies and peripheral blood. The V end was cut by 3 bases, the J end by 6 bases, with 10 bases between. Germline CDR1 and CDR2: SGHDT and YYEEEE. This CDR3 is 12 amino acids long. To note about this clone: The antigen is unknown.

The sample in question was CD4+ T cells sorted from blood, obtained at week 24, from a patient treated with tofacitinib. The origin of this receptor is a human donor with alopecia areata. The chain employs TRBV5-6 and TRBJ2-7, with D possibly matching TRBD1 (5 bases). CDR3 sequence reads: CASSSEGVEQYF. Written as DNA, the CDR3 is TGTGCCAGCAGCTCCGAAGGGGTCGAGCAGTACTTC. The entire variable domain, with the rest obtained from reference TRBV5-6 and TRBJ2-7, is as follows: DAGVTQSPTHLIKTRGQQVTLRCSPKSGHDTVSWYQQALGQGPQFIFQYYEEEERQRGNFPDRFSGHQFPNYSSELNVNALLLGDSALYLCASSSEGVEQYFGPGTRLTVT.